The 22 T cell receptor beta chains below come from one sample, sequenced in a study of human T cells and chemical hapten exposure. TCRdb re-called the RACE reads through MiXCR, storing one row per CDR3 protein. The sample lists approximately 79,000 distinct CDR3 sequences, approximately 9% occurring once. Noted time point: pre-sensitization, week 0. Regarding treatment: therapeutic diphenylcyclopropenone sensitization with weekly scalp DPC. Specimen: whole blood, collected in connection with sensitization to the hapten diphenylcyclopropenone (DPC). Every receptor here comes from a man aged 40-49 years with alopecia areata. Some clones in this sample may be carry-over from other donors' samples.

The chain joins TRBV6-5 to TRBJ2-5; no clear D gene. V lost 1 base and J 1 base, leaving 10 bases between the germline ends. This CDR3 is 15 amino acids long. CDR1 MNHEY and CDR2 SVGAGI come from the germline V gene. CDR3 residues: CASSYYTVTQETQYF. CDR3 DNA sequence: TGTGCCAGCAGTTACTATACAGTTACCCAAGAGACCCAGTACTTC.

The chain uses TRBV6-1 and TRBJ1-6; D might be TRBD1 (6 bases). Germline CDR1 is MNHNS and CDR2 is SASEGT. The CDR3 totals 15 residues. The ends were cut back, 6 bases at V and 6 bases at J, with 15 bases in the middle. CDR3 DNA: TGTGCCAGCAGCGATAAGGACAGATTTAATTCACCCCTCCACTTT. Translated, it gives CASSDKDRFNSPLHF.

This clonotype was found a few times. J is TRBJ2-3 and V is TRBV18; 13 bases align to TRBD2. CDR1 is KGHSH and CDR2 is LQKENI in the germline V gene. The J segment lost 3 bases and the V segment lost 0 bases, leaving 0 bases of the junction unmatched. The CDR3 runs 16 residues. CDR3 protein: CASSPPGLAGTDTQYF. The CDR3 DNA follows: TGTGCCAGCTCACCACCGGGACTAGCGGGGACAGATACGCAGTATTTT. Filled out from reference TRBV18 and TRBJ2-3, the complete variable domain reads NAGVMQNPRHLVRRRGQEARLRCSPMKGHSHVYWYRQLPEEGLKFMVYLQKENIIDESGMPKERFSAEFPKEGPSILRIQQVVRGDSAAYFCASSPPGLAGTDTQYFGPGTRLTVL.

This clonotype was recorded at least ten times. The CDR3 spells CASSHRGQSYEQYF. DNA of the CDR3: TGTGCCAGCAGCCACAGAGGGCAGTCCTACGAGCAGTACTTC. The genes are TRBV6-2 or TRBV6-3 and TRBJ2-7, with a possible D match to TRBD2 (5 bases). Looked up from germline, CDR1 is MNHEY and CDR2 is SVGEGT. Trimming removed 6 bases at V and 1 base at J, with 13 bases between. This CDR3 has 14 residues.

Only a few counts were recorded for this clonotype. V gene TRBV27 combines with J gene TRBJ2-1; 9 bases agree with TRBD2. The CDR3 totals 18 residues. CDR1 and CDR2 (germline): MNHEY, SMNVEV (reference sequence). With 4 bases clipped from V and 10 bases from J, the junction kept 20 bases outside the gene matches. The CDR3 DNA follows: TGTGCCAGCAGTTCCCCACTTGCGGGAGGGCCTCGGCGATTGGAGCAGTTCTTC. As protein: CASSSPLAGGPRRLEQFF.

This clonotype was seen more than once but under ten times. J is TRBJ2-7 and V is TRBV6-5, with D uncertain. The CDR3 is 13 amino acids. The germline CDR1 and CDR2 sequences are MNHEY and SVGAGI. Trimming took 8 bases from V and 6 from J, leaving 17 bases between them. The CDR3 nucleotides are TGTGCCAGCGGCCCCTCGGCCGGGTTCGAGCAGTACGTC. This gives the protein CASGPSAGFEQYV.

This clonotype was found a few times. V gene TRBV9 combines with J gene TRBJ2-3; 16 bases match TRBD2. With V trimmed by 3 bases and J by 0 bases, 13 bases remained unmatched. Germline V CDR1 and CDR2: SGDLS, YYNGEE. CDR3 length equals 21 residues. CDR3 in amino acids: CASSDHQPGLAGGRSTDTQYF. As DNA, the CDR3 is TGTGCCAGCAGCGACCATCAACCGGGACTAGCGGGAGGGCGGAGCACAGATACGCAGTATTTT.

A few counts support this clonotype. The chain uses TRBV7-9 and TRBJ2-3; D is perhaps TRBD2 (6 bases). This CDR3 spans 15 amino acids. Germline CDR1 reads SEHNR; CDR2 reads FQNEAQ (reference sequence). Trimming removed 5 bases at V and 6 bases at J, with 18 bases between. The CDR3 loop is CASSDSLTSLDTQYF. The CDR3 DNA sequence: TGTGCCAGCAGCGATTCGTTGACTAGTCTGGATACGCAGTATTTT.

In this sample, this clonotype turned up a few times. V is TRBV6-1 and J is TRBJ2-3; D may correspond to TRBD1 or TRBD2 (5 bases each). The germline V and J ends were trimmed by 3 bases and 2 bases, with 15 bases remaining between them. This CDR3 is built from 16 residues. Germline V gives CDR1 MNHNS, CDR2 SASEGT. The CDR3 DNA follows: TGTGCCAGCAGTGACTCGCCGGGGCGCCCCACAGATACGCAGTATTTT. Residues: CASSDSPGRPTDTQYF.

This clonotype occurred a few times. The chain has TRBV20-1 and TRBJ2-3; TRBD1 matches 10 bases. This CDR3 spans 13 amino acids. Looked up from germline, CDR1 is DFQATT and CDR2 is SNEGSKA (reference sequence). Losses at the gene ends were 5 bases for V and 5 bases for J; bases not matched to a gene: 4. CDR3 DNA sequence: TGCAGTGCTCCCGGGGACAGGGGAGATACGCAGTATTTT. Its protein product is CSAPGDRGDTQYF.

This clonotype was detected many times. The CDR3 bases are TGTGCCAGCAGCTTAAAGGGGTCGAACACTGAAGCTTTCTTT. This sequence encodes CASSLKGSNTEAFF. The chain employs TRBV11-2 and TRBJ1-1; D might be TRBD1 (5 bases). Trimming took 2 bases from V and 1 from J, leaving 8 bases between them. Per germline, CDR1 SGHAT and CDR2 FQNNGV. CDR3 length: 14 residues. Supplemented by reference TRBV11-2 and TRBJ1-1, the full variable domain reads EAGVAQSPRYKIIEKRQSVAFWCNPISGHATLYWYQQILGQGPKLLIQFQNNGVVDDSQLPKDRFSAERLKGVDSTLKIQPAKLEDSAVYLCASSLKGSNTEAFFGQGTRLTVV.

This clonotype was counted many times. CDR3 nucleotides: TGTGCCAGCAGCCAAGATCAGGGGGGCTGGCGGGCGGATACGCAGTATTTT. This sequence encodes CASSQDQGGWRADTQYF. The genes are TRBV14 and TRBJ2-3; maybe TRBD1 (7 bases). CDR3 length: 17 residues. Between the trimmed V and J ends, which lost 0 bases and 6 bases, there was a span of 19 bases. From germline, CDR1 is SGHDN and CDR2 FVKESK.

The chain combines TRBV5-1 with TRBJ2-5; TRBD2 matches 16 bases. This CDR3 region has 17 residues. Looked up from germline, CDR1 is SGHRS and CDR2 is YFSETQ. Losses at the gene ends were 4 bases for V and 5 bases for J; bases not matched to a gene: 8. CDR3 sequence: CASSTGTSGRALETQYF. CDR3 nucleotides: TGCGCCAGCAGCACAGGGACTAGCGGGAGGGCCTTGGAGACCCAGTACTTC.

This CDR3 reads CASSPGRASSYEQYF. In DNA, the CDR3 is TGTGCCAGCAGCCCAGGAAGGGCCAGCTCCTACGAGCAGTACTTC. V usage is TRBV9 and J usage is TRBJ2-7, with D hard to call. The germline CDR1 and CDR2 sequences are SGDLS and YYNGEE. Trimming left V 4 bases short and J 0 bases short, with 14 bases between. The CDR3 has 15 residues.

This clonotype has only a few counts. The chain recombines TRBV6-5 with TRBJ2-1; D is ambiguous. The CDR3 runs to 15 residues. In germline, CDR1 is MNHEY, CDR2 SVGAGI. The V and J ends lost 7 bases and 3 bases respectively, with 16 bases between them. CDR3 nucleotides: TGTGCCAGCAACCCCGCGGCTAGGTACTACAATGAGCAGTTCTTC. Encoded protein: CASNPAARYYNEQFF.

This clonotype appeared many times. This chain connects TRBV10-3 to TRBJ2-1; D remains ambiguous. The V gene's germline CDR1 is ENHRY and CDR2 SYGVKD. The CDR3 has 12 residues. V shed 3 bases and J shed 10 bases, with 10 bases lying between them. CDR3 amino acids: CAISELPDEQFF. CDR3 coding DNA: TGTGCCATCAGTGAACTCCCGGACGAGCAGTTCTTC.

This clonotype was recorded at least ten times. The rearrangement links TRBV4-3 to TRBJ2-3; D ambiguous. This CDR3 contains 15 residues. With 0 bases removed from V and 5 bases from J, the gap between germline ends came to 12 bases. Germline CDR1 is LGHNA and CDR2 is YSLEER. CDR3 loop: CASSQEAGFQDTQYF. Written as DNA, the CDR3 is TGCGCCAGCAGCCAAGAGGCCGGGTTCCAAGATACGCAGTATTTT.

V usage is TRBV5-1 and J usage is TRBJ2-3; 14 nucleotides match TRBD2. The V gene end was trimmed by 0 bases and the J gene end by 3 bases; junction bases not matched to a gene: 9. This CDR3 has 19 residues. The V gene's germline CDR1 is SGHRS and CDR2 YFSETQ. DNA for the CDR3: TGCGCCAGCAGCTTGGTGTTTGGACTAGCGGGAGGTAATACAGATACGCAGTATTTT. Its protein product is CASSLVFGLAGGNTDTQYF.

The table lists this clonotype with many counts. The gene calls are TRBV20-1 and TRBJ2-3; 15 nucleotides match TRBD2. This CDR3 has 19 residues. Germline CDR1 reads DFQATT; CDR2 reads SNEGSKA (reference sequence). Germline trimming cut 2 bases from V and 2 bases from J; bases unmatched to any gene: 11. The CDR3 loop reads CSARTPGTSGRPTTDTQYF. In DNA, the CDR3 is TGCAGTGCTAGAACACCCGGGACTAGCGGGAGGCCGACCACAGATACGCAGTATTTT.

This clonotype was seen a few times. The chain couples TRBV5-4 to TRBJ2-1; 8 bases match TRBD2. This CDR3 has 15 residues. Germline V gene sequence: CDR1 SGHNT, CDR2 YYREEE (reference sequence). J lost 7 bases, V lost 4 bases, and 10 bases had no gene match. CDR3 sequence: CASSPGLASGNEQFF. CDR3 DNA: TGTGCCAGCAGCCCCGGACTAGCTTCGGGTAATGAGCAGTTCTTC.

The genes are TRBV7-9 and TRBJ1-6, with D unresolved. Trimming stripped 4 bases from V and 6 bases from J, with 13 bases between. The CDR3 spans 15 residues. From germline, CDR1 is SEHNR and CDR2 FQNEAQ (reference sequence). Here the CDR3 DNA reads TGTGCCAGCAGCTCCGGAAGCGGCGGTAATTCACCCCTCCACTTT. Translated: CASSSGSGGNSPLHF.

The V gene is TRBV7-6, the J gene TRBJ1-6; D is unresolved. Trimming removed 8 bases at V and 4 bases at J, with 15 bases between. Per germline, CDR1 SGHVS and CDR2 FNYEAQ. This CDR3 comprises 15 residues. In DNA, the CDR3 is TGTGCCAGCGCCCTCTCATCCGATTATAATTCACCCCTCCACTTT. Translation: CASALSSDYNSPLHF. The full variable domain, rest sourced from reference TRBV7-6 and TRBJ1-6, is GAGVSQSPRYKVTKRGQDVALRCDPISGHVSLYWYRQALGQGPEFLTYFNYEAQQDKSGLPNDRFSAERPEGSISTLTIQRTEQRDSAMYRCASALSSDYNSPLHFGNGTRLTVT.